The T cell receptor beta chain described here comes from a study of cytomegalovirus exposure and HLA in healthy donors. On the study more broadly: The roughly 110 validation repertoires were reported in a later analysis to have been generated on the same platform as the roughly 670 first-cohort repertoires.

Germline V lookup: CDR1 LNHDA, CDR2 SQIVND (reference sequence). The CDR3 runs to 19 residues. With V trimmed by 6 bases and J by 6 bases, 21 bases remained unmatched. Study-level findings and limits: According to a later analysis, TCR clusters from the first cohort tended to co-occur in the roughly 120 validation repertoires. Altogether, 150 or so TCR beta chains were recorded as cytomegalovirus-associated. A few chains tied to CMV proved CMV antigen-specific in vitro.

Concerning this clone: The antigen is not known.

Only in-frame clones appear in the TCRdb table, and some are missing; sequencing was by immunoSEQ multiplex PCR. The sample has some 100,000 clones; about 88% are singletons. The sequencing sample was made of PBMCs. This chain connects TRBV19 to TRBJ2-4; 9 nucleotides align to TRBD1. The sequence came from a woman aged 18 to 35 in good health and CMV-seronegative. Written as DNA, the CDR3 is TGTGCCAGTAGGGACAGGGAGCGTCCGGGACAGGGCCTCCGAAACATTCAGTACTTC. Residues: CASRDRERPGQGLRNIQYF.